This T cell receptor (beta chain) was retrieved from a study of T cells in pancreatic ductal adenocarcinoma (dated by TCRdb to about 2017). For the study in its entirety: To learn about the adaptive T-cell response arising naturally, investigators profiled where tumor-infiltrating CD8+ T cells, together with suppressive cells, were located within resected pancreatic ductal adenocarcinoma, how abundant they were, and what qualities they showed.

Via the germline V gene, CDR1 is MRHNA and CDR2 SNTAGT. From the cysteine up to the phenylalanine, the CDR3 has a length of 13 residues. The retained sequence is limited to the CDR3, 39 bases, with the frame set at the first base. V loses 5 bases at its end and J loses 12 bases; junction bases beyond the gene matches: 10. General conclusions and limits of the study: T-cell clonality showed no significant difference between tumor and blood, with a mean clonality of about 0.112 in tumors and about 0.07 in blood. Since most pancreatic cancer patients present with inoperable disease, the resected cohort was skewed toward the minority of patients who had early-stage disease. Compared with tumor samples, blood samples had more total productive templates and about 7.3-fold more unique clonotypes. Because tumors are enriched in CD45RO+ effector T cells rather than naive T cells, which biases toward lower diversity, comparisons of clonality between tumor and blood may be biased.

Pancreatic ductal adenocarcinoma patients who had undergone surgery without neoadjuvant therapy were selected. Peripheral blood was collected in heparin tubes, from which PBMCs were isolated by histopaque density gradient and cryopreserved in roughly 10% DMSO. Using the DNeasy Blood and Tissue Kit with Proteinase K and RNase treatment, genomic DNA was extracted from roughly seven PBMC and nine or ten flash-frozen tumor specimens. TCR beta CDR3 regions were amplified from genomic DNA using the immunoSEQ hsTCRB kit. An Illumina HiSeq system was used to carry out high-throughput TRB CDR3 sequencing. The study's own analysis went as follows. The immunoSEQ software was used to analyze sequencing reads, and nonproductive sequences containing premature stops or frame-shifts were removed. To calculate repertoire clonality, Shannon entropy was normalized by log2 of the number of unique productive sequences, and that value was subtracted from one. TCRdb took over this immuneACCESS table, retaining in-frame rearrangements with V and J assigned. Such tables are incomplete; in checked studies, under half of the missing clones stem from an unresolved V gene, and the remainder is unexplained. The V and J calls and clone size were taken over from that table, and D and trimming were inferred from the DNA. Here the sample has 15,000 to 20,000 clones; about nine tenths occur a single time. About 0.94% of the sample is held by the ten biggest clonotypes.

Turning to this clone: Its target antigen remains unknown. No much larger clonotype is one base removed from it; base qualities were not supplied.

This receptor was taken from a human donor with pancreatic ductal adenocarcinoma. The V and J genes are TRBV6-4 and TRBJ2-1; 7 central bases correspond to TRBD2. Material: PBMCs. The nucleotides read TGTGCCAGCAGTACTTCCCCGGGAGGTGGGCAGTTCTTC. Its translation is CASSTSPGGGQFF.